These 5 T cell receptor beta chains originate from one sample sequenced in a study of T cells in Graves' hyperthyroidism and ophthalmopathy. There were TCR beta CDR3 regions amplified from RNA transcripts. HTBI primers were used for first-round RT-PCR of the TCR CDR3. TCRdb passed the multiplex PCR reads through MiXCR, listing each CDR3 protein once. The sample holds some 460,000 distinct CDR3 sequences, around a sixth seen once. Sequencing input: blood. These receptors all stem from a woman under 30 with Graves' hyperthyroidism.

V gene TRBV20-1 combines with J gene TRBJ2-5; 10 bases match TRBD2. The CDR3 has 13 residues. With 6 bases clipped from V and 2 bases from J, the junction kept 3 bases outside the gene matches. Germline CDR1 is DFQATT and CDR2 is SNEGSKA (reference sequence). CDR3 nucleotide sequence: TGCAGTGCAAAAGCGGGGGGGCAAGAGACCCAGTACTTC. Translating it yields CSAKAGGQETQYF.

The chain employs TRBV2 and TRBJ1-1, with D tentatively TRBD1 (5 bases). CDR3 length: 13 residues. V was cut by 11 bases and J by 3 bases, with 16 bases left in between. Per the germline V gene, CDR1 is SNHLY and CDR2 is FYNNEI. CDR3 DNA sequence: TGTGCCGGCGGGCAGGGTTGGTACACTGAAGCTTTCTTT. Translating gives CAGGQGWYTEAFF.

This clonotype came up many times. The chain links TRBV2 to TRBJ1-3; 7 bases fit TRBD1. Trimming took 4 bases from V and 0 from J; bases not matched to a gene: 12. Germline-derived CDR1 and CDR2 are SNHLY and FYNNEI. The CDR3 sequence is 18 residues long. In nucleotides, the CDR3 is TGTGCCAGCAGTGTGGGCAGGGGGACCCCAGGCTCTGGAAACACCATATATTTT. It codes for CASSVGRGTPGSGNTIYF.

This clonotype appeared many times. V gene TRBV4-1 combines with J gene TRBJ1-2, with D possibly TRBD1 on 5 matching bases. V was cut by 2 bases and J by 7 bases, with 14 bases left in between. Germline CDR1 MGHRA, CDR2 YSYEKL. The CDR3 extends over 14 amino acids. CDR3: CASSQTGPFGGYTF. In nucleotides, the CDR3 is TGCGCCAGCAGCCAAACGGGGCCCTTCGGTGGCTACACCTTC.

This clonotype was seen a handful of times. This chain joins TRBV20-1 and TRBJ2-3; D possibly corresponds to TRBD2 (5 bases). Trimming left V 3 bases short and J 2 bases short, with 6 bases between. Looked up from germline, CDR1 is DFQATT and CDR2 is SNEGSKA (reference sequence). The CDR3 runs to 12 residues. CDR3 DNA: TGCAGTGCTAGCGGGAACACAGATACGCAGTATTTT. This translates into CSASGNTDTQYF.